These 9 T cell receptor beta chains were sequenced from one sample in a study of identical twins (dated by TCRdb to between 2015 and 2016). Libraries were prepared through 5' RACE. The instrument given in TCRdb is Illumina HiSeq 2000. The public sequencing data were trimmed at Q25 with fastp and processed into clonotypes with MiXCR by TCRdb, which kept only in-frame beta chains. Entries are consolidated by CDR3 protein sequence, retaining the most common genes and DNA. Here the sample has 690,000 or so distinct CDR3 sequences; over 8.5% occur a single time. The ten largest clonotypes hold 0.98% of the sample. These data also featured in a second study, about yellow fever vaccine responses in identical twins.

Sequenced sample: PBMCs. Receptor source: a woman aged 18-30 years in good health.

The chain uses TRBV7-9 and TRBJ1-2; no reliable D call. V lost 4 bases to trimming and J lost 0 bases, with 15 bases between them. CDR3 length: 16 residues. CDR1 is SEHNR and CDR2 is FQNEAQ in the germline V gene (reference sequence). The CDR3: CASSSQAAETNYGYTF. CDR3 nucleotide sequence: TGTGCCAGCAGCTCCCAAGCAGCGGAAACTAACTATGGCTACACCTTC.

This clonotype was picked up many times. V is TRBV6-4 and J is TRBJ1-1, with D possibly TRBD1 on 5 matching bases. The V end lost 2 bases, the J end lost 4 bases, and 14 bases lay between the germline ends. The CDR3 loop spans 15 amino acids. Per the germline V gene, CDR1 is MRHNA and CDR2 is SNTAGT. Here the CDR3 DNA reads TGTGCCAGCAGTGACGGGGAGGGGTCGAGCACTGAAGCTTTCTTT. It is translated as CASSDGEGSSTEAFF.

CDR3 residues: CSAGARGETQYF. Here the CDR3 DNA reads TGCAGTGCTGGGGCTAGAGGAGAGACCCAGTACTTC. The gene calls are TRBV20-1 and TRBJ2-5; the D gene is possibly TRBD1 (5 bases). V shed 5 bases and J shed 4 bases, with 11 bases lying between them. The V gene's germline CDR1 is DFQATT and CDR2 SNEGSKA (reference sequence). CDR3 length: 12 amino acids.

This clonotype was found a few times. The rearrangement uses TRBV29-1 and TRBJ2-7; D uncertain. V was shortened by 1 base and J by 5 bases, with 6 bases between the two germline ends. The CDR3 has 11 residues. Germline V gives CDR1 SQVTM, CDR2 ANQGSEA. The DNA for the CDR3 is TGCAGCGTTGAAGGTGACGACGAGCAGTACTTC. The encoded protein is CSVEGDDEQYF.

Many counts were recorded for this clonotype. This chain connects TRBV5-6 to TRBJ2-3, with TRBD2 as a possible D gene (5 bases). CDR3 length: 16 amino acids. The V end lost 1 base, the J end lost 6 bases, and 18 bases lay between the germline ends. Germline CDR1 is SGHDT and CDR2 is YYEEEE. CDR3 residues: CASSLIAASLGDTQYF. In DNA form, the CDR3 reads TGTGCCAGCAGCTTGATTGCCGCTAGCCTCGGCGATACGCAGTATTTT.

This sequence joins TRBV7-2 and TRBJ2-2, with 8 bases identical to TRBD1. Germline V lookup: CDR1 SGHTA, CDR2 FQGNSA. This CDR3 has 16 amino acids. The V segment lost 2 bases and the J segment 4 bases; nucleotides outside the gene matches: 6. CDR3 in amino acids: CASSLYWTGFTGELFF. Written as DNA, the CDR3 is TGTGCCAGCAGCTTATATTGGACAGGGTTCACCGGGGAGCTGTTTTTT. Looking up the rest from reference TRBV7-2 and TRBJ2-2 gives the full variable domain: GAGVSQSPSNKVTEKGKDVELRCDPISGHTALYWYRQSLGQGLEFLIYFQGNSAPDKSGLPSDRFSAERTGGSVSTLTIQRTQQEDSAVYLCASSLYWTGFTGELFFGEGSRLTVL.

V usage is TRBV6-6 and J usage is TRBJ1-3; maybe TRBD1 (5 bases). The CDR3 runs 11 residues. Germline-derived CDR1 and CDR2 are MNHNY and SVGAGI (reference sequence). V was shortened by 7 bases and J by 11 bases, with 12 bases between the two germline ends. The CDR3 nucleotides are TGTGCCAGCAAGATGGGGGAAGCCATATATTTT. It specifies CASKMGEAIYF.

This clonotype turned up a few times. The V and J genes are TRBV28 and TRBJ2-7; the match to TRBD1 covers 9 bases. Germline CDR1 is MDHEN and CDR2 is SYDVKM. The CDR3 contains 14 residues. Unmatched junction bases numbered 7, after V lost 6 bases and J lost 4 bases. The CDR3 region has the DNA TGTGCCAGCAGCCGAAACAGGGGGCTATACGAGCAGTACTTC. Its protein product is CASSRNRGLYEQYF. Together with reference TRBV28 and TRBJ2-7, the CDR3 gives the full variable domain: DVKVTQSSRYLVKRTGEKVFLECVQDMDHENMFWYRQDPGLGLRLIYFSYDVKMKEKGDIPEGYSVSREKKERFSLILESASTNQTSMYLCASSRNRGLYEQYFGPGTRLTVT.

This clonotype was counted at least ten times. The rearrangement joins TRBV5-1 to TRBJ2-1; tentatively, D is TRBD1 (5 bases). CDR3 length: 15 residues. V lost 1 base, J lost 0 bases, and 8 bases lay in between. Germline-derived CDR1 and CDR2 are SGHRS and YFSETQ. CDR3 in amino acids: CASSLTGTSYNEQFF. CDR3 DNA: TGCGCCAGCAGCTTGACAGGTACCTCCTACAATGAGCAGTTCTTC.